The T cell receptor beta chain under discussion was sequenced for a study of blood T cells in healthy people across ages. The second PCR ran roughly 6 to 11 cycles with a sample-barcoded 5' primer and J-beta primers. TCRdb reanalysed the 5' RACE reads using MiXCR and keeps one entry per CDR3 protein. The table lists around 2 million distinct CDR3 sequences, 39% of them singletons. This CDR3 spans 17 amino acids. Trimming stripped 2 bases from V and 5 bases from J, with 18 bases between. Germline assignment: CDR1 SGHTA and CDR2 FQGNSA. The sequenced material came from blood. This clonotype was obtained from a human donor in good health. The genes are TRBV7-2 and TRBJ2-2, with D possibly TRBD2 on 5 matching bases. CDR3 nucleotides: TGTGCCAGCAGCTTATCTACTAACGGGGAAAGTACCGGGGAGCTGTTTTTT. It specifies CASSLSTNGESTGELFF.